The 3 T cell receptor beta chains presented below share a single source sample, sequenced in a study of T cell repertoires in aging, cancer and after chemotherapy. TCR beta rearrangements were amplified from peripheral blood genomic DNA. Rearranged V-D-J TRB sequences were amplified with a mixed TRB-A/B primer pool. Each CDR3 protein gets one entry after TCRdb re-called the multiplex PCR reads with MiXCR. The repertoire has over 4,000 distinct CDR3 sequences, roughly 27% of them found once; the top ten carry 8.5% to 14%. Sample: blood. These receptors were collected from a human donor with a solid tumor.

A few counts support this clonotype. J is TRBJ2-7 and V is TRBV20-1; D gene unclear. V was cut by 0 bases and J by 6 bases, with 12 bases left in between. This CDR3 has 13 residues. Germline V gives CDR1 DFQATT, CDR2 SNEGSKA (reference sequence). The chain's CDR3 is CSARDPVATEQYF. CDR3 coding DNA: TGCAGTGCTAGAGATCCGGTAGCAACCGAGCAGTACTTC.

The chain combines TRBV27 with TRBJ2-7; 7 bases map to TRBD2. The CDR3 consists of 14 residues. The V and J ends lost 7 bases and 2 bases, in that order; junction bases with no gene match: 8. The germline V gene encodes CDR1 MNHEY and CDR2 SMNVEV (reference sequence). The CDR3 bases are TGTGCCAGCACCCCTTGGCGGGAGACCTACGAGCAGTACTTC. Its translation is CASTPWRETYEQYF.

About this clonotype itself: One end of the junction varies from germline; a read error may be responsible. The J gene is TRBJ2-2, the V gene TRBV5-1; D is uncertain. This CDR3 spans 16 amino acids. The germline V gene encodes CDR1 SGHRS and CDR2 YFSETQ. CDR3 in DNA: TGCGTCAGCAGCTTGGGGTTTGTGGGAAACACCGGGGAGCTGTTTTTT. It is translated as CVSSLGFVGNTGELFF.